This T cell receptor (beta chain) was recorded in a study of memory CD4+ T cells and cytomegalovirus serostatus. The wider study: This sample comes from healthy Belgian adults, under 10 CMV seropositive, 24 seronegative. Broader study findings: A US-trained random forest predicted CMV serostatus with median AUC around 0.91. Each of 60 to 80 CMV-associated TCRbeta sequences occurred in one to five individuals.

The junction had 2 bases not matched to a gene; V was cut back by 0 bases and J by 3 bases. Germline V gene sequence: CDR1 KGHSH, CDR2 LQKENI. The CDR3 length is 17 residues. With respect to this clone: Antigen specificity is unknown.

In the authors' methods: Out-of-frame sequences were removed, leaving roughly 2,200,000 distinct TCRbeta sequences. Sequencing was performed with immunoSEQ multiplex PCR; in TCRdb, only in-frame clones are kept and a portion is missing. That table furnishes V, J and clone size, whereas the DNA furnished D and trimming. The sample lists 35,000 to 45,000 clones, 75% to 85% occurring once. The sort gate was single viable CD3+CD4+CD8-CD45RO+ cells for memory CD4+ T cells. The source material was memory CD4+ T cells from blood. The chain has TRBV18 and TRBJ2-3, with 14 positions matching TRBD2. This sequence originates from an adult in good health and CMV-seronegative. The CDR3 DNA is TGTGCCAGCTCACCACCCGGGACTAGCGGGAGTACAGATACGCAGTATTTT. This translates into CASSPPGTSGSTDTQYF.